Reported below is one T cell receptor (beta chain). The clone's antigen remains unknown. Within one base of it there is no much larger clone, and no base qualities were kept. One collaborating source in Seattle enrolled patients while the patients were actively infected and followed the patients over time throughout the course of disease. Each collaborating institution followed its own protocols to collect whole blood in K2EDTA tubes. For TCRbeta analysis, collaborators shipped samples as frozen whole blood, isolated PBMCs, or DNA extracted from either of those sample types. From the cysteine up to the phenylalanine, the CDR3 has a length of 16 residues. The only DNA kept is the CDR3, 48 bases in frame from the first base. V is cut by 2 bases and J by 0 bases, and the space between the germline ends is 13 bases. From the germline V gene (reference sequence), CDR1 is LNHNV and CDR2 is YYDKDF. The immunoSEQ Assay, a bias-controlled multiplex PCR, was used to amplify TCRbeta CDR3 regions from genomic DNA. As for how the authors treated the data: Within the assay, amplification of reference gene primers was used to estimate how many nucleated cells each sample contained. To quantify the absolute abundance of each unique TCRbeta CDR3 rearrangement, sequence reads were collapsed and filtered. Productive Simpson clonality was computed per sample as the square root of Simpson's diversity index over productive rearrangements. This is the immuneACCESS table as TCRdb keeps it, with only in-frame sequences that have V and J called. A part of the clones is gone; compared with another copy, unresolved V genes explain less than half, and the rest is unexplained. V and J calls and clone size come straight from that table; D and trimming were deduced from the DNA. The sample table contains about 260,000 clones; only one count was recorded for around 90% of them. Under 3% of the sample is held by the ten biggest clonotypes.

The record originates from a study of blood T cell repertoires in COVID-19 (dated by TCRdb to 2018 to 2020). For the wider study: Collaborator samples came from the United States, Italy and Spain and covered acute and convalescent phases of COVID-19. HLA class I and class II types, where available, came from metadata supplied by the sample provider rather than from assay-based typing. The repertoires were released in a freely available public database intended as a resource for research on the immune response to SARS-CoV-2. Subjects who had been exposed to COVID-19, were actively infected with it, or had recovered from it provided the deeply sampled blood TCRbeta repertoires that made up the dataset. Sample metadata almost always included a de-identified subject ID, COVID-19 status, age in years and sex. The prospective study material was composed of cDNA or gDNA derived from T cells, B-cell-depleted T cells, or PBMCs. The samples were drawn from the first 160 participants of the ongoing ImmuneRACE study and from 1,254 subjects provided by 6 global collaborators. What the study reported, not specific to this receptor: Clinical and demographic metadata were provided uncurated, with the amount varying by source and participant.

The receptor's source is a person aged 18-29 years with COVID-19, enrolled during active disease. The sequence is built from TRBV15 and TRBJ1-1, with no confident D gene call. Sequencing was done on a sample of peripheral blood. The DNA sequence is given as TGTGCCACCAGCAGACCAAAACGTCAGATGAACACTGAAGCTTTCTTT. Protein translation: CATSRPKRQMNTEAFF.